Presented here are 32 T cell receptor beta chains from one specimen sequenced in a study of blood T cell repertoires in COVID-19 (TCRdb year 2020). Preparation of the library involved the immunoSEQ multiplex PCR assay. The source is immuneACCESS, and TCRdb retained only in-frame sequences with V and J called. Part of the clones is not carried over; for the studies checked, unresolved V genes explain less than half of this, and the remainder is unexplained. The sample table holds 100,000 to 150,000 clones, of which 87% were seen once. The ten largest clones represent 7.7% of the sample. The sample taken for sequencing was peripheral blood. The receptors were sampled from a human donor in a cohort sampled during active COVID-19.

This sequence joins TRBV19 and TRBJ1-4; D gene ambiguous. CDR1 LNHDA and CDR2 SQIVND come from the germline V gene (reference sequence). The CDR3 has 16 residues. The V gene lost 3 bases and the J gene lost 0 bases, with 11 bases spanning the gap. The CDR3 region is CASSMLAGATNEKLFF. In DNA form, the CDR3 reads TGTGCCAGTAGTATGTTAGCGGGAGCAACTAATGAAAAACTGTTTTTT.

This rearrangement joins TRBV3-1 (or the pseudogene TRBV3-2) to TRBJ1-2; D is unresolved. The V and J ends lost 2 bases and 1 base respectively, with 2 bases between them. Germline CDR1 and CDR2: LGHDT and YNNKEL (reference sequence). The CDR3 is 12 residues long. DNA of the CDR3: TGTGCCAGCAGCCAACTTAACTATGGCTACACCTTC. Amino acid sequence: CASSQLNYGYTF.

CDR3 nucleotide sequence: TGTGCCAGTATTAGGGACAGGAGTAACGCGCCGACTAGCACAGATACGCAGTATTTT. Protein product: CASIRDRSNAPTSTDTQYF. The rearrangement uses TRBV18 and TRBJ2-3, with 8 bases matching TRBD1. The CDR3 runs 19 residues. V lost 9 bases, J lost 0 bases, and 20 bases stayed unmatched. CDR1 and CDR2 from the germline V gene are KGHSH and LQKENI.

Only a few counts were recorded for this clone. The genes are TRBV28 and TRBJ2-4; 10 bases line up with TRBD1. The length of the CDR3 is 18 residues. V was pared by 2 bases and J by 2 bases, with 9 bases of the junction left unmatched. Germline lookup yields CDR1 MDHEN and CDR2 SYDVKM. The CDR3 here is CASSLRTGGFLTKNIQYF. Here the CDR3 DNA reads TGTGCCAGCAGTTTAAGGACAGGGGGGTTCCTAACCAAAAACATTCAGTACTTC. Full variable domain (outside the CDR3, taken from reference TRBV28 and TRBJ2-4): DVKVTQSSRYLVKRTGEKVFLECVQDMDHENMFWYRQDPGLGLRLIYFSYDVKMKEKGDIPEGYSVSREKKERFSLILESASTNQTSMYLCASSLRTGGFLTKNIQYFGAGTRLSVL.

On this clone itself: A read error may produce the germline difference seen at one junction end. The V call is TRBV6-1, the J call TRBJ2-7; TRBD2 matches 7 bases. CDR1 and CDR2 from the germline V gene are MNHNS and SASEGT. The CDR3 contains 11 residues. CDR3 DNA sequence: TGTGCCAGCAGTGAAGGGGAGGGACGCAATTTC. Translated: CASSEGEGRNF.

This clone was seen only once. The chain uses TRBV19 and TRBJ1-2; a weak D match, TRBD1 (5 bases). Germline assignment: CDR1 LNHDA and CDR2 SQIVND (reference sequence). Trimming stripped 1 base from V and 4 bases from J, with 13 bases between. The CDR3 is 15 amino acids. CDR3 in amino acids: CASSIGGKRTYGYTF. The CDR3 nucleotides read TGTGCCAGTAGTATAGGGGGCAAACGCACCTATGGCTACACCTTC. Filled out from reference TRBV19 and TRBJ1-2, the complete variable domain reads DGGITQSPKYLFRKEGQNVTLSCEQNLNHDAMYWYRQDPGQGLRLIYYSQIVNDFQKGDIAEGYSVSREKKESFPLTVTSAQKNPTAFYLCASSIGGKRTYGYTFGSGTRLTVV.

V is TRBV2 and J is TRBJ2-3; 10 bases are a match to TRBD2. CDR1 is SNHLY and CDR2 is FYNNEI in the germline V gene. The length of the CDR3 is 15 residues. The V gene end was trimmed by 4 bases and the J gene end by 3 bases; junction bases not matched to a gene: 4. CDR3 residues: CASSGTSGLTDTQYF. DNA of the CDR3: TGTGCCAGCAGTGGGACTAGCGGTTTAACAGATACGCAGTATTTT.

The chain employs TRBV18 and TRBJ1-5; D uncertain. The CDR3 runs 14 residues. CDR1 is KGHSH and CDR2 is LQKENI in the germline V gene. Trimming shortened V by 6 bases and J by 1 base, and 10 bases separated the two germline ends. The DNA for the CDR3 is TGTGCCAGCTCCTCAACAGAGAGCAATCAGCCCCAGCATTTT. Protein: CASSSTESNQPQHF.

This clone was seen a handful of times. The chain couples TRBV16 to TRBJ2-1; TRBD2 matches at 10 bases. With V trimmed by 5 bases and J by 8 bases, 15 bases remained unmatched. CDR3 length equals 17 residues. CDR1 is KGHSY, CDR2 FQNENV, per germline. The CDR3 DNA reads TGTGCCAGCAGCAAACGTCAGGTGGCTAGCGGGAGTCATGAGCAGTTCTTC. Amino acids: CASSKRQVASGSHEQFF.

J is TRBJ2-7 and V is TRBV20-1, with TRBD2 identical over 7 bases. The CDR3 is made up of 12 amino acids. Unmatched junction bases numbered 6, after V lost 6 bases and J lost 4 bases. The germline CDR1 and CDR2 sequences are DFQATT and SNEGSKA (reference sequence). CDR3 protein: CSASGGGYEQYF. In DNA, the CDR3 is TGCAGTGCAAGTGGGGGGGGTTACGAGCAGTACTTC.

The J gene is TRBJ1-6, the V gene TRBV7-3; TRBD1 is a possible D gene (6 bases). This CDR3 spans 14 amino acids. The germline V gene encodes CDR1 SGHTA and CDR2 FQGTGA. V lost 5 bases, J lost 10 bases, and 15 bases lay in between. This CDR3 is CASSLRGDASPLHF. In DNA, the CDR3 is TGTGCCAGCAGCCTCAGGGGTGACGCCTCACCCCTCCACTTT.

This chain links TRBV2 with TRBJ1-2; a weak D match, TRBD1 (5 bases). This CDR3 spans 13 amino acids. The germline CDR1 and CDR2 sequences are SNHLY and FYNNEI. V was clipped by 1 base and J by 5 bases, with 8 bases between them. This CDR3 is CASSEGGTYGYTF. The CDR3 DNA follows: TGTGCCAGCAGTGAAGGGGGGACTTATGGCTACACCTTC.

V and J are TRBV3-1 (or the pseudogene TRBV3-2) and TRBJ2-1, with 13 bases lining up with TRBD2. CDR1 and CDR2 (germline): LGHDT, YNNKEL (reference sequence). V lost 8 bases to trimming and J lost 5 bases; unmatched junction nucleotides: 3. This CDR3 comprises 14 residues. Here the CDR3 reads CASAGTSGDNEQFF. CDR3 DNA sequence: TGTGCCAGCGCGGGGACTAGCGGGGACAATGAGCAGTTCTTC.

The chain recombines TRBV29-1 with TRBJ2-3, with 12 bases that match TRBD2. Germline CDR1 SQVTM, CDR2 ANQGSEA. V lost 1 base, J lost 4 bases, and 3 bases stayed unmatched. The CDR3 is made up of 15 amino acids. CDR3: CSVEGTSGIPDTQYF. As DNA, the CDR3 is TGCAGCGTTGAAGGGACTAGCGGGATTCCAGATACGCAGTATTTT.

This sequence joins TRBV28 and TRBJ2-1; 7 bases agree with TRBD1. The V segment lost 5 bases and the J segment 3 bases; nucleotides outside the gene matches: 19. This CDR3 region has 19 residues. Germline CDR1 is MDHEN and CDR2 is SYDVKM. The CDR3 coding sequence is TGTGCCAGCAGTCCGCGGGTAGGCAGGACAGGACCATACTACAATGAGCAGTTCTTC. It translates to CASSPRVGRTGPYYNEQFF.

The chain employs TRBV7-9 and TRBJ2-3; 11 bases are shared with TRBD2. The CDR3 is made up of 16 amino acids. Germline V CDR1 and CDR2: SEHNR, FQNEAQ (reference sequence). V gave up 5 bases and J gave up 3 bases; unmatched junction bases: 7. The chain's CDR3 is CASSPGTSGGTDTQYF. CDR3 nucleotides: TGTGCCAGCAGCCCTGGGACTAGCGGAGGGACAGATACGCAGTATTTT.

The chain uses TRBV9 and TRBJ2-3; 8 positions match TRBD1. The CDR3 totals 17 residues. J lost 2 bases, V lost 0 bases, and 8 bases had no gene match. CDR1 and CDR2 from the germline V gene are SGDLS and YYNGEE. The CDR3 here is CASSVVGRGLVTDTQYF. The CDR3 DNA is TGTGCCAGCAGCGTAGTTGGCAGGGGGCTCGTCACAGATACGCAGTATTTT. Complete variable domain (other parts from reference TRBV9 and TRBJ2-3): DSGVTQTPKHLITATGQRVTLRCSPRSGDLSVYWYQQSLDQGLQFLIQYYNGEERAKGNILERFSAQQFPDLHSELNLSSLELGDSALYFCASSVVGRGLVTDTQYFGPGTRLTVL.

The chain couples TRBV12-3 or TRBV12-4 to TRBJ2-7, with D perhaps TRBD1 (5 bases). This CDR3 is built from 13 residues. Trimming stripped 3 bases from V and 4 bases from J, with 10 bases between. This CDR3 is CASSFSGRYEQYF. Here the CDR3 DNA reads TGTGCCAGCAGTTTCTCAGGGCGGTACGAGCAGTACTTC.

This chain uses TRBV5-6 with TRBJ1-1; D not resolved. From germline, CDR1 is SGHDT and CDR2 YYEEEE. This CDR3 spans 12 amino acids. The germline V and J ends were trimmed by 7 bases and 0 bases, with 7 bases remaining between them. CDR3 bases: TGTGCCAGCCACCGGGTGAACACTGAAGCTTTCTTT. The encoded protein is CASHRVNTEAFF.

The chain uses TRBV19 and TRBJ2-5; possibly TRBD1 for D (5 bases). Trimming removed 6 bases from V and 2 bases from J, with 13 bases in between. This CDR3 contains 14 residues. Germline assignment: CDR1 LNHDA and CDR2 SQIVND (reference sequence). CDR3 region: CASSSGQVQETQYF. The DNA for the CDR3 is TGTGCCAGTAGCTCCGGACAAGTACAAGAGACCCAGTACTTC.

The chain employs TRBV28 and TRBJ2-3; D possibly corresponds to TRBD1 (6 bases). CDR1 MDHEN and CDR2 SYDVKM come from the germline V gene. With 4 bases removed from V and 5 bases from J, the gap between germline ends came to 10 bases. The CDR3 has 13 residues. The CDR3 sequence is CASSSTGIDTQYF. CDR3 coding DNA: TGTGCCAGCAGTTCGACAGGAATAGATACGCAGTATTTT.

CDR3 loop: CASGLGGDTEAFF. CDR3 DNA: TGTGCTAGTGGTTTGGGGGGGGACACTGAAGCTTTCTTT. The rearrangement uses TRBV12-5 and TRBJ1-1, with D tentatively TRBD1 (5 bases). There are 13 residues in the CDR3. V was cut by 1 base and J by 3 bases, with 6 bases left in between. CDR1 and CDR2 from the germline V gene are LGHNT and FRNRAP. The full variable domain, rest sourced from reference TRBV12-5 and TRBJ1-1, is DARVTQTPRHKVTEMGQEVTMRCQPILGHNTVFWYRQTMMQGLELLAYFRNRAPLDDSGMPKDRFSAEMPDATLATLKIQPSEPRDSAVYFCASGLGGDTEAFFGQGTRLTVV.

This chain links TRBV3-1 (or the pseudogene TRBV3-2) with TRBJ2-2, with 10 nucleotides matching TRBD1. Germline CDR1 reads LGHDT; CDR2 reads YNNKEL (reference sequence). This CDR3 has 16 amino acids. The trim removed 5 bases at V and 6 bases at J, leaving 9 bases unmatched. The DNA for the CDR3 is TGTGCCAGCAGCTCTCGGACAGGGGGGGCATCCGGGGAGCTGTTTTTT. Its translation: CASSSRTGGASGELFF.

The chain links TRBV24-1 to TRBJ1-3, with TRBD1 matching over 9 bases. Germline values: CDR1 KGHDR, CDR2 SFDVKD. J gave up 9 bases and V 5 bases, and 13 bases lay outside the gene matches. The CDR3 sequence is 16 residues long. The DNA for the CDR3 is TGTGCCACCAGTGTGGGGTTGGACAGGGGAATGGGCACCATATATTTT. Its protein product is CATSVGLDRGMGTIYF.

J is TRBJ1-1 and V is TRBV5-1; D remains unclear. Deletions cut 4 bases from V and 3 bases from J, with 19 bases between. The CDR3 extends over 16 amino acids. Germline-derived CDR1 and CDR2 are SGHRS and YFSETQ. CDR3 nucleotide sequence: TGCGCCAGCAGCCGGGCGCAAGGGAGGGTTGACACTGAAGCTTTCTTT. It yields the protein CASSRAQGRVDTEAFF.

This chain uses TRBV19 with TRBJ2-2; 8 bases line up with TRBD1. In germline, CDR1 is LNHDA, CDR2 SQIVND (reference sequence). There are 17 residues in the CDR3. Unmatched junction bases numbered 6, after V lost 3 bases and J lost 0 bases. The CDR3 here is CASSIPGQASNTGELFF. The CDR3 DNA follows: TGTGCCAGTAGTATTCCGGGACAGGCCTCGAACACCGGGGAGCTGTTTTTT.

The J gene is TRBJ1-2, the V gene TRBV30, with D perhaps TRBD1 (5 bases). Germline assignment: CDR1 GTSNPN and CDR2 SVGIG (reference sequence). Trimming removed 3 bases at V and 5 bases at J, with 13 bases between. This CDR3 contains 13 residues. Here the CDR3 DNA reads TGTGCCTGGAGATTATTGGACAAATATGGCTACACCTTC. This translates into CAWRLLDKYGYTF.

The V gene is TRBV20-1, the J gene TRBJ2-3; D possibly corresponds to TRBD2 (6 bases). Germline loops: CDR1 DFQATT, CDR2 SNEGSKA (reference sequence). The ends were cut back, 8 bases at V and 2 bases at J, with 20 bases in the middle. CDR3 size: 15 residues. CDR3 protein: CSSSGTSWATDTQYF. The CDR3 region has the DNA TGCAGTTCAAGTGGGACTTCGTGGGCCACAGATACGCAGTATTTT.

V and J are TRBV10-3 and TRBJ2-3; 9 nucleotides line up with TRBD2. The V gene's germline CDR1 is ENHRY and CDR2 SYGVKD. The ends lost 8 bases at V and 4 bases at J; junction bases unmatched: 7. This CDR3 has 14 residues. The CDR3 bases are TGTGCCATCTCGGCGGGAGGGCCGGCAGATACGCAGTATTTT. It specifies CAISAGGPADTQYF.

CDR3: CASSLGQGAGEKLFF. The CDR3 nucleotides are TGTGCCAGCAGTCTCGGACAGGGGGCCGGGGAAAAACTGTTTTTT. V usage is TRBV5-8 and J usage is TRBJ1-4; TRBD1 agrees at 11 bases. The ends lost 5 bases at V and 8 bases at J; junction bases unmatched: 8. Per germline, CDR1 SGHTS and CDR2 YDEGEE. The CDR3 length is 15 residues.

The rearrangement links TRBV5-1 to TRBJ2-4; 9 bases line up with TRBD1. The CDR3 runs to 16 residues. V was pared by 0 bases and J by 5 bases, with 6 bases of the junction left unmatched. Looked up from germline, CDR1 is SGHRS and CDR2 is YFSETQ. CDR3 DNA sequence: TGCGCCAGCAGCTTGGCAACAGGGGGCTTGGAAAACATTCAGTACTTC. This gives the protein CASSLATGGLENIQYF.

CDR3 amino acids: CASSQDPTSGGGRRETQYF. The DNA for the CDR3 is TGTGCCAGCAGCCAAGATCCAACTAGCGGGGGGGGGCGCCGGGAGACCCAGTACTTC. This chain links TRBV4-2 with TRBJ2-5, with 13 bases identical to TRBD2. Germline values: CDR1 LGHNA, CDR2 YNFKEQ. The CDR3 loop spans 19 amino acids. V lost 0 bases, J lost 5 bases, and 12 bases stayed unmatched.